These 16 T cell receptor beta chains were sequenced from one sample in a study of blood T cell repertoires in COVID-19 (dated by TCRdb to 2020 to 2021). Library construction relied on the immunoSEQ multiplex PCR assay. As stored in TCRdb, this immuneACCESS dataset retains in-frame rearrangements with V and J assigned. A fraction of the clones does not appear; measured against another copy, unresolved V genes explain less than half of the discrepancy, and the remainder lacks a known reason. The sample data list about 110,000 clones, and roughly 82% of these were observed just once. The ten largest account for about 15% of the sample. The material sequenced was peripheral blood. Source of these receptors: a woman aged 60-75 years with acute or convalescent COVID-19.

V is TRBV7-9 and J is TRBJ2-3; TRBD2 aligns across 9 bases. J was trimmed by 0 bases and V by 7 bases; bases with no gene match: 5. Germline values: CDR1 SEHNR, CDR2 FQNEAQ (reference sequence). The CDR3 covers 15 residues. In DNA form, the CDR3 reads TGTGCCAGCAATTTAGCGGGGGCTAGCACAGATACGCAGTATTTT. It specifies CASNLAGASTDTQYF.

The CDR3 protein is CASRGTGLGYTF. CDR3 DNA sequence: TGTGCCAGCAGGGGGACAGGGCTCGGCTACACCTTC. The chain joins TRBV28 to TRBJ1-2; 9 bases map to TRBD1. Germline CDR1 and CDR2: MDHEN and SYDVKM. The ends lost 6 bases at V and 8 bases at J; junction bases unmatched: 4. The CDR3 sequence is 12 residues long.

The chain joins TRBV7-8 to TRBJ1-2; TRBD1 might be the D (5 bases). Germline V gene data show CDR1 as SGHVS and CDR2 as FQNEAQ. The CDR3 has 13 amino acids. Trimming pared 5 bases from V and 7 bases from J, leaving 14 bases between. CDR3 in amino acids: CASSPTGSLGYTF. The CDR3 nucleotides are TGTGCCAGCAGCCCCACAGGTTCCCTTGGCTACACCTTC.

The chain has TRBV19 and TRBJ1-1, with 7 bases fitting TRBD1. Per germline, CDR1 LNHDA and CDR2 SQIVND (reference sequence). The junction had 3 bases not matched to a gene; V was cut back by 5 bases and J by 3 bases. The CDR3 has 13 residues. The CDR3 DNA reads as TGTGCCAGTAGTGACAGGGTTGACACTGAAGCTTTCTTT. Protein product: CASSDRVDTEAFF.

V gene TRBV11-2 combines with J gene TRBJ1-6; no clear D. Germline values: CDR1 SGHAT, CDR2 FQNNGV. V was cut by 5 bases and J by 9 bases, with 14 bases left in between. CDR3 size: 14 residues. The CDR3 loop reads CASSGLAGGSPLHF. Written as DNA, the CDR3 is TGTGCCAGCAGCGGCCTAGCTGGCGGTTCACCCCTCCACTTT.

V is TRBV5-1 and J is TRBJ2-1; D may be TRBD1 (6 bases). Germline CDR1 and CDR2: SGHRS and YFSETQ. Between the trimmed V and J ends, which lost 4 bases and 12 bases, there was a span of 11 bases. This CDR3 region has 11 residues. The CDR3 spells CASSIDRRQFF. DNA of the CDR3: TGCGCCAGCAGCATTGACAGGCGGCAGTTCTTC.

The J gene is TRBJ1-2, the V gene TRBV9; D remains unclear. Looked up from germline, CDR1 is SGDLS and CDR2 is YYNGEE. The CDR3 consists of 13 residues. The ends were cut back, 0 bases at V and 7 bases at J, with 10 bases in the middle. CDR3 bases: TGTGCCAGCAGCGTAGGAGGGATGGGTGGCTACACCTTC. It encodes CASSVGGMGGYTF.

The CDR3 bases are TGTGCCAGCAGCCATTGGACAGGGGGCAATGAGCAGTTCTTC. It is translated as CASSHWTGGNEQFF. The chain joins TRBV4-2 to TRBJ2-1; 10 bases fit TRBD1. With 3 bases clipped from V and 6 bases from J, the junction kept 2 bases outside the gene matches. The CDR3 sequence is 14 residues long. CDR1 and CDR2 from the germline V gene are LGHNA and YNFKEQ.

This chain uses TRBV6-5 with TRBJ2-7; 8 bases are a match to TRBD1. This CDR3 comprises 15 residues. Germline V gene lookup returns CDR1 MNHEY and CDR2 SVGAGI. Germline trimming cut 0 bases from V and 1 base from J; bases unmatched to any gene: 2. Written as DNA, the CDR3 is TGTGCCAGCAGTTACTCGGGGACAGGATCCTACGAGCAGTACTTC. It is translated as CASSYSGTGSYEQYF.

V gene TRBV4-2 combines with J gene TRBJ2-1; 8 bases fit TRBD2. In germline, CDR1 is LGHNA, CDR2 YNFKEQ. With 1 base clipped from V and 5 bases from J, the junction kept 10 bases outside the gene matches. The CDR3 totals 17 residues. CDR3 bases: TGTGCCAGCAGCCAAGGAGTTTTAGCGGGAATACACAATGAGCAGTTCTTC. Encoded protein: CASSQGVLAGIHNEQFF.

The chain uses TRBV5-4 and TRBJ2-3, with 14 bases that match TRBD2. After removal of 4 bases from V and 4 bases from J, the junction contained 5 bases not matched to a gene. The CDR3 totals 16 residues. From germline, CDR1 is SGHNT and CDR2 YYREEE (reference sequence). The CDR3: CASSRGLAGEADTQYF. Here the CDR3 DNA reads TGTGCCAGCAGCAGGGGACTAGCGGGGGAAGCAGATACGCAGTATTTT.

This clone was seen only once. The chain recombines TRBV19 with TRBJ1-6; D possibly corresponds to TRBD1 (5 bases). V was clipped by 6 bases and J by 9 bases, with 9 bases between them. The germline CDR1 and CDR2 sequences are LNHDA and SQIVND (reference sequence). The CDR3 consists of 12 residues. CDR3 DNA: TGTGCCAGTAGCGAGCAGGGTTCACCCCTCCACTTT. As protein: CASSEQGSPLHF. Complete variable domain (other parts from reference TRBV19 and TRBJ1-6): DGGITQSPKYLFRKEGQNVTLSCEQNLNHDAMYWYRQDPGQGLRLIYYSQIVNDFQKGDIAEGYSVSREKKESFPLTVTSAQKNPTAFYLCASSEQGSPLHFGNGTRLTVT.

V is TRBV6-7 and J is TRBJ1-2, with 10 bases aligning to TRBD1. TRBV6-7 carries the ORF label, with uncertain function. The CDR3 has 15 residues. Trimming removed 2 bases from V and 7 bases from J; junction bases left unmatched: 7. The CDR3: CASSYLTDRGTGYTF. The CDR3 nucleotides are TGTGCCAGCAGTTACCTCACGGACAGGGGGACTGGCTACACCTTC.

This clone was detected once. This CDR3 reads CASRQGARVYEQYF. DNA for the CDR3: TGTGCCAGCAGACAGGGGGCGCGGGTCTACGAGCAGTACTTC. This chain links TRBV6-6 with TRBJ2-7, with 9 bases fitting TRBD1. Germline CDR1 is MNHNY and CDR2 is SVGAGI (reference sequence). The V segment lost 6 bases and the J segment 3 bases; nucleotides outside the gene matches: 6. The CDR3 spans 14 residues.

The CDR3 nucleotides read TGTGCCAGCAGCGCCCAAGGGGACATTGGACAGCCCCAGCATTTT. Translation gives CASSAQGDIGQPQHF. This chain joins TRBV9 and TRBJ1-5; maybe TRBD1 (6 bases). CDR1 SGDLS and CDR2 YYNGEE come from the germline V gene. The germline V and J ends were trimmed by 3 bases and 7 bases, with 17 bases remaining between them. The CDR3 runs 15 residues.

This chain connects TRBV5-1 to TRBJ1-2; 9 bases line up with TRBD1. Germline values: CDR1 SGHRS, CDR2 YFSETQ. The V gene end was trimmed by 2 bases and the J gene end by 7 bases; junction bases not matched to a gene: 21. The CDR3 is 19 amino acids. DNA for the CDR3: TGCGCCAGCAGCTTCCGACGTCCGGGACAGGGAGGGCCTACTGGTGGCTACACCTTC. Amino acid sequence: CASSFRRPGQGGPTGGYTF. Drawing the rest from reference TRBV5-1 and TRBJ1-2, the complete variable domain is KAGVTQTPRYLIKTRGQQVTLSCSPISGHRSVSWYQQTPGQGLQFLFEYFSETQRNKGNFPGRFSGRQFSNSRSEMNVSTLELGDSALYLCASSFRRPGQGGPTGGYTFGSGTRLTVV.